Listed here are 27 T cell receptor beta chains from one sample, sequenced in a study of blood T cell repertoires in COVID-19 (dated by TCRdb to the early 2020s). Receptor amplification or capture employed the immunoSEQ multiplex PCR assay. Held by TCRdb, this immuneACCESS table contains in-frame sequences only and omits some clones. Under half of the omission traces to an unresolved V gene where checked; the cause of the rest is unknown. The sample includes fewer than 200,000 clones, with 83% observed a single time. The ten largest clones take up approximately 1.4% of the sample. Sequencing input: peripheral blood. The receptors shown here come from a human donor in a cohort sampled during active COVID-19.

CDR3 loop: CAISQVPMNTEAFF. In nucleotides, the CDR3 is TGTGCCATCTCACAGGTACCCATGAACACTGAAGCTTTCTTT. This chain links TRBV28 with TRBJ1-1, with D possibly matching TRBD1 (5 bases). From germline, CDR1 is MDHEN and CDR2 SYDVKM. V lost 10 bases and J 0 bases, leaving 15 bases between the germline ends. The CDR3 is 14 residues long.

The chain carries TRBV7-2 and TRBJ1-2; D perhaps matches TRBD1 (6 bases). Germline assignment: CDR1 SGHTA and CDR2 FQGNSA. The V and J ends lost 4 bases and 4 bases respectively, with 13 bases between them. The CDR3 has 14 amino acids. The CDR3 sequence is CASSSRTDRYGYTF. The CDR3 nucleotides are TGTGCCAGCAGCTCGCGGACAGACCGCTATGGCTACACCTTC.

The chain uses TRBV29-1 and TRBJ1-2; the match to TRBD1 covers 10 bases. The V gene end was trimmed by 6 bases and the J gene end by 2 bases; junction bases not matched to a gene: 3. The CDR3 length is 13 residues. The germline V gene encodes CDR1 SQVTM and CDR2 ANQGSEA. DNA of the CDR3: TGCAGCGTCCGACAGGGGGCAAACTATGGCTACACCTTC. This translates into CSVRQGANYGYTF.

The chain has TRBV7-9 and TRBJ2-7, with D possibly matching TRBD2 (5 bases). This CDR3 has 16 residues. Trimming took 5 bases from V and 0 from J, leaving 17 bases between them. The V gene's germline CDR1 is SEHNR and CDR2 FQNEAQ (reference sequence). For the CDR3, the DNA is TGTGCCAGCAGCCCCCAGCGGTTGGGCTACTCCTACGAGCAGTACTTC. Its translation: CASSPQRLGYSYEQYF.

This clone was counted a few times. The genes are TRBV7-3 and TRBJ2-7, with a tentative D call TRBD1 (6 bases). Deletions cut 2 bases from V and 0 bases from J, with 8 bases between. The CDR3 consists of 14 residues. Looked up from germline, CDR1 is SGHTA and CDR2 is FQGTGA. The CDR3 loop reads CASSLGGNSYEQYF. CDR3 DNA: TGTGCCAGCAGCTTAGGGGGCAACTCCTACGAGCAGTACTTC.

This sequence joins TRBV3-1 (or the pseudogene TRBV3-2) and TRBJ2-5, with D possibly matching TRBD1 (5 bases). This CDR3 region has 16 residues. Germline loops: CDR1 LGHDT, CDR2 YNNKEL (reference sequence). V lost 6 bases and J lost 3, with 20 bases in between. The CDR3 sequence is CASRLISGETEETQYF. Written as DNA, the CDR3 is TGTGCCAGCAGATTAATCTCCGGTGAGACAGAAGAGACCCAGTACTTC.

The chain combines TRBV6-5 with TRBJ1-2, with 8 bases lining up with TRBD1. The CDR3 sequence is 12 residues long. Germline assignment: CDR1 MNHEY and CDR2 SVGAGI. Here the CDR3 DNA reads TGTGCTTCCGGGACAGGCAATTTGGGCTACACCTTC. This codes for CASGTGNLGYTF.

This clone has only a few counts. The chain combines TRBV11-2 with TRBJ1-2, with D perhaps matching TRBD1 (6 bases). The length of the CDR3 is 15 residues. V lost 4 bases, J lost 0 bases, and 12 bases lay in between. Germline CDR1 SGHAT, CDR2 FQNNGV. The CDR3 bases are TGTGCCAGCAGCTCGTCGGACAGAGCTAACTATGGCTACACCTTC. This gives the protein CASSSSDRANYGYTF.

V and J are TRBV5-1 and TRBJ2-1, with 10 bases aligning to TRBD1. Germline CDR1 SGHRS, CDR2 YFSETQ. This CDR3 has 16 residues. The ends lost 4 bases at V and 7 bases at J; junction bases unmatched: 11. This chain's CDR3 is CASSGIQGDRGNEQFF. For the CDR3, the DNA is TGCGCCAGCAGCGGAATCCAAGGGGACAGGGGAAATGAGCAGTTCTTC.

In its sample, this clone was seen once. The chain employs TRBV5-8 and TRBJ2-7, with 12 bases that match TRBD1. CDR1 and CDR2 (germline): SGHTS, YDEGEE. V shed 4 bases, J shed 6 bases, and the junction held 5 bases outside the gene matches. The CDR3 spans 14 residues. DNA for the CDR3: TGTGCCAGCAGCCCCGGGACAGGGGGCTTCGAGCAGTACTTC. This codes for CASSPGTGGFEQYF.

This sequence joins TRBV7-9 and TRBJ2-7; tentative D call: TRBD2 (6 bases). CDR1 SEHNR and CDR2 FQNEAQ come from the germline V gene (reference sequence). CDR3 length: 16 amino acids. Trimming removed 6 bases from V and 3 bases from J, with 21 bases in between. The CDR3 nucleotides are TGTGCCAGCAGGCCTACCCAAGGGCTAGCGAGCTACGAGCAGTACTTC. Amino acids: CASRPTQGLASYEQYF.

This rearrangement joins TRBV28 to TRBJ2-7, with D possibly being TRBD1 (6 bases). V was clipped by 4 bases and J by 9 bases, with 10 bases between them. The CDR3 totals 11 residues. The germline gives CDR1 MDHEN, CDR2 SYDVKM. The CDR3 sequence is CASSSGVVQYF. The DNA for the CDR3 is TGTGCCAGCAGTTCAGGGGTTGTGCAGTACTTC. Complete variable domain (other parts from reference TRBV28 and TRBJ2-7): DVKVTQSSRYLVKRTGEKVFLECVQDMDHENMFWYRQDPGLGLRLIYFSYDVKMKEKGDIPEGYSVSREKKERFSLILESASTNQTSMYLCASSSGVVQYFGPGTRLTVT.

The chain is built from TRBV5-8 and TRBJ2-5; D is perhaps TRBD2 (5 bases). The V end lost 4 bases, the J end lost 5 bases, and 6 bases lay between the germline ends. This CDR3 is 11 amino acids long. Germline V CDR1 and CDR2: SGHTS, YDEGEE. CDR3 amino acids: CASSRGETQYF. The CDR3 DNA follows: TGTGCCAGCAGCCGAGGGGAGACCCAGTACTTC.

The V call is TRBV6-5, the J call TRBJ2-7, with no clear D. CDR1 is MNHEY and CDR2 is SVGAGI in the germline V gene. V was shortened by 6 bases and J by 7 bases, with 7 bases between the two germline ends. CDR3 size: 10 residues. The CDR3 sequence is CASSAVEQYF. The CDR3 DNA reads TGTGCCAGCAGCGCAGTGGAGCAGTACTTC.

A few counts support this clone. The V gene is TRBV4-3, the J gene TRBJ1-6; 7 nucleotides match TRBD1. The junction had 3 bases not matched to a gene; V was cut back by 1 base and J by 6 bases. Germline CDR1 LGHNA, CDR2 YSLEER. CDR3 size: 15 residues. The CDR3: CASSQGQGFNSPLHF. In DNA form, the CDR3 reads TGCGCCAGCAGCCAAGGACAGGGCTTTAATTCACCCCTCCACTTT.

The rearrangement uses TRBV6-1 and TRBJ1-3; perhaps TRBD1 as D (5 bases). The CDR3 spans 15 residues. V lost 1 base and J 0 bases, leaving 7 bases between the germline ends. Germline CDR1 and CDR2: MNHNS and SASEGT. The CDR3 reads CASSEVDSSGNTIYF. The CDR3, as DNA: TGTGCCAGCAGTGAAGTCGACAGCTCTGGAAACACCATATATTTT.

J is TRBJ2-7 and V is TRBV19; no clear D gene. From germline, CDR1 is LNHDA and CDR2 SQIVND (reference sequence). V lost 7 bases and J 0 bases, leaving 19 bases between the germline ends. There are 16 residues in the CDR3. CDR3 DNA: TGTGCCAGTAAACCCAGCTTAGACTTGAGCTCCTACGAGCAGTACTTC. This codes for CASKPSLDLSSYEQYF.

This chain connects TRBV11-2 to TRBJ1-6; D may be TRBD1 (5 bases). Trimming removed 7 bases from V and 9 bases from J, with 10 bases in between. The CDR3 is 12 residues long. The V gene's germline CDR1 is SGHAT and CDR2 FQNNGV. The CDR3 DNA is TGTGCCAGCAAACAGGCCCCTTCACCCCTCCACTTT. It codes for CASKQAPSPLHF.

The CDR3 loop reads CASSVGGGVDGYTF. The CDR3 region has the DNA TGTGCCAGCAGCGTAGGAGGGGGCGTTGATGGCTACACCTTC. This chain uses TRBV9 with TRBJ1-2, with 7 bases aligning to TRBD1. The ends lost 0 bases at V and 6 bases at J; junction bases unmatched: 5. The CDR3 is made up of 14 amino acids. Germline V lookup: CDR1 SGDLS, CDR2 YYNGEE.

V and J are TRBV3-1 (or the pseudogene TRBV3-2) and TRBJ1-4; tentatively, D is TRBD1 (5 bases). This CDR3 is 16 amino acids long. The germline gives CDR1 LGHDT, CDR2 YNNKEL (reference sequence). V lost 0 bases to trimming and J lost 4 bases, with 12 bases between them. CDR3 residues: CASSQDGAGNNEKLFF. DNA of the CDR3: TGTGCCAGCAGCCAAGATGGGGCAGGGAATAATGAAAAACTGTTTTTT.

CDR3 protein: CASSPGTENTEAFF. The CDR3 region has the DNA TGTGCCAGTAGTCCCGGGACAGAAAACACTGAAGCTTTCTTT. V gene TRBV19 combines with J gene TRBJ1-1, with 7 bases lining up with TRBD1. Germline V gene data show CDR1 as LNHDA and CDR2 as SQIVND (reference sequence). Losses at the gene ends were 5 bases for V and 2 bases for J; bases not matched to a gene: 5. The CDR3 is 14 residues long.

The chain employs TRBV28 and TRBJ2-3; 8 nucleotides align to TRBD2. Trimming at V came to 9 bases and at J to 5 bases, leaving 4 bases not matched to a gene. The CDR3 has 12 amino acids. Germline-derived CDR1 and CDR2 are MDHEN and SYDVKM. In DNA form, the CDR3 reads TGTGCCAGTAGCGGGAAAATAGATACGCAGTATTTT. Its translation: CASSGKIDTQYF.

A single count supports this clone. The chain employs TRBV10-2 and TRBJ2-7, with 8 nucleotides matching TRBD1. The CDR3 extends over 14 amino acids. V shed 2 bases, J shed 6 bases, and the junction held 6 bases outside the gene matches. The germline CDR1 and CDR2 sequences are WSHSY and SAAADI. The DNA for the CDR3 is TGCGCCAGCAGTGAGAGGCAGGGGGCGAGCGAGCAGTACTTC. This codes for CASSERQGASEQYF.

This clone was detected only a few times. The rearrangement joins TRBV7-8 to TRBJ2-2; D remains unclear. The germline V gene has CDR1 SGHVS and CDR2 FQNEAQ. The CDR3 runs 13 residues. The V gene lost 4 bases and the J gene lost 7 bases, with 10 bases spanning the gap. The DNA of the CDR3 is TGTGCCAGCAGCTACGGAGCAGTCGGGGAGCTGTTTTTT. It encodes CASSYGAVGELFF.

This clone appeared once. This chain links TRBV6-6 with TRBJ1-1; possibly TRBD1 for D (6 bases). The CDR3 sequence is 13 residues long. The germline V and J ends were trimmed by 5 bases and 1 base, with 8 bases remaining between them. Germline V gene sequence: CDR1 MNHNY, CDR2 SVGAGI (reference sequence). The CDR3 DNA is TGTGCCAGCAGTCGGACAGAGAACACTGAAGCTTTCTTT. Its translation is CASSRTENTEAFF.

The rearrangement joins TRBV4-2 to TRBJ1-1; the match to TRBD1 covers 8 bases. The junction had 11 bases not matched to a gene; V was cut back by 2 bases and J by 3 bases. The CDR3 has 17 amino acids. CDR1 and CDR2 from the germline V gene are LGHNA and YNFKEQ. The CDR3 nucleotides are TGTGCCAGCAGCCAACCCACAGGGGGGGTTGTAGACACTGAAGCTTTCTTT. Translating gives CASSQPTGGVVDTEAFF.

V gene TRBV9 combines with J gene TRBJ2-6; 10 positions agree with TRBD1. With V trimmed by 4 bases and J by 4 bases, 11 bases remained unmatched. Looked up from germline, CDR1 is SGDLS and CDR2 is YYNGEE. There are 18 residues in the CDR3. This CDR3 is CASSPGQGVFSGANVLTF. The CDR3 DNA follows: TGTGCCAGCAGCCCAGGACAGGGGGTGTTTTCCGGGGCCAACGTCCTGACTTTC. Full variable domain (remainder filled in from reference TRBV9 and TRBJ2-6): DSGVTQTPKHLITATGQRVTLRCSPRSGDLSVYWYQQSLDQGLQFLIQYYNGEERAKGNILERFSAQQFPDLHSELNLSSLELGDSALYFCASSPGQGVFSGANVLTFGAGSRLTVL.